One T cell receptor (beta chain) is described in this entry. Antigen unknown. These data belong to a study of cytomegalovirus exposure and HLA in healthy donors. Study-level information: Sequencing of around 200 million T cells in an earlier analysis found about 120 million unique TCR beta sequences. Of all 400 or so donors who were genotyped, roughly 81% belonged to the Caucasian-associated ancestry cluster. Study-level results: Across donors, most TCRs were seen rarely, yet some public ones were widespread.

The PCR ran on 60 Vbeta and 13 Jbeta primers. The method was immunoSEQ multiplex PCR; TCRdb's version includes in-frame clones alone and lacks a portion of them. The sample includes around 230,000 clones, almost 80% of them seen just once. Germline-derived CDR1 and CDR2 are MNHEY and SVGAGI. The J segment lost 4 bases and the V segment lost 2 bases, leaving 7 bases of the junction unmatched. The CDR3 spans 16 residues. The genes are TRBV6-5 and TRBJ1-2; TRBD1 matches at 10 bases. The sequence was collected from a male donor in good health and CMV-seronegative. Sequenced sample: PBMCs. The CDR3 is CASSYIRTGGGYGYTF. The DNA for the CDR3 is TGTGCCAGCAGTTACATCCGGACAGGGGGAGGCTATGGCTACACCTTC.